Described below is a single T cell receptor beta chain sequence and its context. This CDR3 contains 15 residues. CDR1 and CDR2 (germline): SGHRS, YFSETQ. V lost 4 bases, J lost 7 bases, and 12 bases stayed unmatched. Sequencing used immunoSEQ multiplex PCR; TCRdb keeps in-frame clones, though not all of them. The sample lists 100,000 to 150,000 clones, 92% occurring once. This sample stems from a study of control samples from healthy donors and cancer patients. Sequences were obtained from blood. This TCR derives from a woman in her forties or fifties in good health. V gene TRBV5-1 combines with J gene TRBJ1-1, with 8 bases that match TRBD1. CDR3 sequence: CASSPRVADRGEAFF. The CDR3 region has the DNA TGCGCCAGCAGCCCCCGCGTGGCTGACAGGGGTGAAGCTTTCTTT.